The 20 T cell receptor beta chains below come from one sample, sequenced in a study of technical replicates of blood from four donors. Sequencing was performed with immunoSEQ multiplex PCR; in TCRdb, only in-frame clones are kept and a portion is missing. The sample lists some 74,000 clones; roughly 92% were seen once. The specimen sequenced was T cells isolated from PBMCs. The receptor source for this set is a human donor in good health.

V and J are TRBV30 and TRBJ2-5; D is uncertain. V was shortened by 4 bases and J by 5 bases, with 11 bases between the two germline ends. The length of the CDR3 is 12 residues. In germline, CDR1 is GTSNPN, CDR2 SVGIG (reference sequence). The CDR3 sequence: CAWTHTGETQYF. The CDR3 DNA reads TGTGCCTGGACCCATACCGGGGAGACCCAGTACTTC.

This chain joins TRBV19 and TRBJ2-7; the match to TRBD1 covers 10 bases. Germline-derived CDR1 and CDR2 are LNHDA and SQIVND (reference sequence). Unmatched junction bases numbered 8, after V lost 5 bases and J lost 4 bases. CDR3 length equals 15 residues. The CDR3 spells CASSRTGQGSYEQYF. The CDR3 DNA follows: TGTGCCAGTAGTCGAACGGGACAGGGGTCTTACGAGCAGTACTTC.

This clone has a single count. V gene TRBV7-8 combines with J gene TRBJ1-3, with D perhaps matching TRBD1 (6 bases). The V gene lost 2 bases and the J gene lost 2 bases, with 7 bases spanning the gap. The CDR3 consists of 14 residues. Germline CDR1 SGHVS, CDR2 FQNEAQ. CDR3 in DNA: TGTGCCAGCAGCTTAACAGGGACTGGAAACACCATATATTTT. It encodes CASSLTGTGNTIYF.

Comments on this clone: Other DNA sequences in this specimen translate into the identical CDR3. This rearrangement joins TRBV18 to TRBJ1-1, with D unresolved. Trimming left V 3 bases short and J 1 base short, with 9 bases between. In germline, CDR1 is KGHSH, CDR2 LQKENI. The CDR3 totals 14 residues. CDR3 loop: CASSPGTGNTEAFF. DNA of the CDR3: TGTGCCAGCTCACCGGGCACCGGGAACACTGAAGCTTTCTTT.

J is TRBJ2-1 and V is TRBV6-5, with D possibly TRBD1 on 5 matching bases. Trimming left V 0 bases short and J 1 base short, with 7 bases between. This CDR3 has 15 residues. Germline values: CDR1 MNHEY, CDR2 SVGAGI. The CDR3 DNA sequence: TGTGCCAGCAGTTACTCAGGGGATTCCTACAATGAGCAGTTCTTC. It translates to CASSYSGDSYNEQFF.

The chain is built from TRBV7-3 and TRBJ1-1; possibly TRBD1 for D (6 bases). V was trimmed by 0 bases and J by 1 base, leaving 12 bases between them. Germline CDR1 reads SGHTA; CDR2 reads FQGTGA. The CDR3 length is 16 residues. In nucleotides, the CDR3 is TGTGCCAGCAGCTTAACAGGACCAGGGGCGAACACTGAAGCTTTCTTT. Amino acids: CASSLTGPGANTEAFF.

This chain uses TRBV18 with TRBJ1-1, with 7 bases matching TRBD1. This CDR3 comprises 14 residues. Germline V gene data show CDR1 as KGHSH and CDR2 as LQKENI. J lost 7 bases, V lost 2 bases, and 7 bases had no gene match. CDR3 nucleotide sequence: TGTGCCAGCTCACCATCGGAGGGGGCAAATGAAGCTTTCTTT. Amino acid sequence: CASSPSEGANEAFF. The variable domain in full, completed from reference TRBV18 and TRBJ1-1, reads NAGVMQNPRHLVRRRGQEARLRCSPMKGHSHVYWYRQLPEEGLKFMVYLQKENIIDESGMPKERFSAEFPKEGPSILRIQQVVRGDSAAYFCASSPSEGANEAFFGQGTRLTVV.

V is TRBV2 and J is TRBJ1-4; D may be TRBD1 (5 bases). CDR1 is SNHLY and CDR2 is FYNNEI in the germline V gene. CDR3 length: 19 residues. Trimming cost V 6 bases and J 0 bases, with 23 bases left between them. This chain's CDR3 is CASSANYINRIATNEKLFF. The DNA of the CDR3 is TGTGCCAGCAGCGCCAATTACATTAACAGGATTGCAACTAATGAAAAACTGTTTTTT.

CDR3 DNA: TGTGCCAGTAACCAGGAGGGTAGGTTCGACGAGCAGTACTTC. This sequence encodes CASNQEGRFDEQYF. The J gene is TRBJ2-7, the V gene TRBV19, with D maybe TRBD2 (6 bases). Trimming left V 7 bases short and J 5 bases short, with 18 bases between. The CDR3 runs 14 residues. Germline V gives CDR1 LNHDA, CDR2 SQIVND (reference sequence).

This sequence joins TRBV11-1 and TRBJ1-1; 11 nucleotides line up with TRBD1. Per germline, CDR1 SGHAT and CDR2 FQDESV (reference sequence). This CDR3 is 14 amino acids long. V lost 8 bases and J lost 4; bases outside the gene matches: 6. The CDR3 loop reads CASAPGTGGTEAFF. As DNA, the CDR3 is TGTGCCAGCGCCCCGGGGACAGGGGGCACTGAAGCTTTCTTT.

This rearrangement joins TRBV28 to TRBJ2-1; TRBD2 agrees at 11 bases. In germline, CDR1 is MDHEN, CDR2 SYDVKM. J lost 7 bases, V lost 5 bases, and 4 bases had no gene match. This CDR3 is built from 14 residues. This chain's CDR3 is CASSSTSGRNEQFF. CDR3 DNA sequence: TGTGCCAGCAGTAGCACTAGCGGGAGAAATGAGCAGTTCTTC.

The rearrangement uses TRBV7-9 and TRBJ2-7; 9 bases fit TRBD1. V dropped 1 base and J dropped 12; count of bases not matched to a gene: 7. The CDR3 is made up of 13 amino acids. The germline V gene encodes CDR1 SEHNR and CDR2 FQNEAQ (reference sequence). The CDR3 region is CASSLGGTGYTYF. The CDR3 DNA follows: TGTGCCAGCAGCTTAGGAGGGACAGGGTACACGTACTTC.

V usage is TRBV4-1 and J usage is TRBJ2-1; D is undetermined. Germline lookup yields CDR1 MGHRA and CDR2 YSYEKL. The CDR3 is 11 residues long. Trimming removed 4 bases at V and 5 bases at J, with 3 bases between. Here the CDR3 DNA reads TGCGCCAGCAGCCGGCACAATGAGCAGTTCTTC. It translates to CASSRHNEQFF.

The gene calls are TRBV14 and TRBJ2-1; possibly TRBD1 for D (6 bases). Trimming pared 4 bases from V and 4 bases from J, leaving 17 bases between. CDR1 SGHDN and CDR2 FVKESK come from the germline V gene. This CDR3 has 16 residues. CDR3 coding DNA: TGTGCCAGCAGCCTACCCGGGACACCTGATTACAATGAGCAGTTCTTC. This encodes CASSLPGTPDYNEQFF.

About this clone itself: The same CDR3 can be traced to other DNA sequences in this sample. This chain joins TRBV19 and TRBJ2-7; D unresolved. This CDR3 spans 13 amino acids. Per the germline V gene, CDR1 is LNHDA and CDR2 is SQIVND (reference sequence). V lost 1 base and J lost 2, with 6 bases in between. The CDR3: CASSIGGAYEQYF. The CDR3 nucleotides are TGTGCCAGTAGTATAGGCGGAGCCTACGAGCAGTACTTC.

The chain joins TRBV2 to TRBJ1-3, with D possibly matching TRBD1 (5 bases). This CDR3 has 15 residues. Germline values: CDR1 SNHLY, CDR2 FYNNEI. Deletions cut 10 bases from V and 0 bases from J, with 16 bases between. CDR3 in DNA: TGTGCCAACAAATCTCCAGGGCCCTCTGGAAACACCATATATTTT. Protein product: CANKSPGPSGNTIYF.

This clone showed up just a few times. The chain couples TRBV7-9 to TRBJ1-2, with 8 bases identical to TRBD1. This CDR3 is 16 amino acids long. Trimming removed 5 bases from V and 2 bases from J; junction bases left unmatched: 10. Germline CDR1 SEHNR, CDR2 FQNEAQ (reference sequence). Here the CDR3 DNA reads TGTGCCAGCAGCGGCTCCGGGACAGGAAGGAACTATGGCTACACCTTC. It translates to CASSGSGTGRNYGYTF.

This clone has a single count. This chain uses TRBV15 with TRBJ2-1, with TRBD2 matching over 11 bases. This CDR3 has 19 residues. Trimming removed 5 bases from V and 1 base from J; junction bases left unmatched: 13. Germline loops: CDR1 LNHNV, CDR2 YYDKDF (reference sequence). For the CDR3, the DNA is TGTGCCACCAGCCGAAGTCCCCCACTAGCGGGAGCTTCCTACAATGAGCAGTTCTTC. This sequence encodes CATSRSPPLAGASYNEQFF. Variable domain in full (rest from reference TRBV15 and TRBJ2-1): DAMVIQNPRYQVTQFGKPVTLSCSQTLNHNVMYWYQQKSSQAPKLLFHYYDKDFNNEADTPDNFQSRRPNTSFCFLDIRSPGLGDTAMYLCATSRSPPLAGASYNEQFFGPGTRLTVL.

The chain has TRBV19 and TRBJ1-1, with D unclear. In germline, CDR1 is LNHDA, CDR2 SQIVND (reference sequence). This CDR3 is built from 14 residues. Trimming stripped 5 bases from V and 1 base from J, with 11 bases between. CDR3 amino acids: CASSPDNSNTEAFF. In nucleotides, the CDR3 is TGTGCCAGTAGTCCAGACAATTCGAACACTGAAGCTTTCTTT.

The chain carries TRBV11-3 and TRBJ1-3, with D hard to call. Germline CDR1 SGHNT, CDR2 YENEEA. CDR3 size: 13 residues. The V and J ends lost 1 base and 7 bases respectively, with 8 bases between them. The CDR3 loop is CASSLAPVNTIYF. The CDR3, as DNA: TGTGCCAGCAGCTTAGCCCCGGTCAACACCATATATTTT.